The TCR beta chain under discussion was sequenced for a study of response to subunit inactivated influenza vaccine. TCRdb itself ran the RT-PCR reads through MiXCR, one entry per CDR3 protein. The table records roughly 190,000 distinct CDR3 sequences, around 15% of them present only once. Per the germline V gene, CDR1 is ENHRY and CDR2 is SYGVKD. This CDR3 comprises 18 residues. This clonotype was observed many times. The antigen is undetermined. Compared with germline, one end of the junction differs, possibly owing to a read error. Study results and caveats: New T cells are recruited in small numbers by each seasonal influenza vaccination, according to the authors' suggestion.

The rearrangement uses TRBV10-3 and TRBJ1-4; possibly TRBD1 for D (5 bases). Sequenced here: CD8+ T cells sorted from PBMCs, sampled roughly 5 days after vaccination. The TCR comes from a man aged 50 or older who received an inactivated influenza vaccine. The CDR3 region is CAISGLGRGVATNEKLFF. The CDR3, as DNA: TGTGCGATCAGTGGGCTGGGACGGGGAGTTGCAACTAATGAAAAACTGTTTTTT.